Presented here are 14 T cell receptor beta chains from one specimen sequenced in a study of blood T cell repertoires in COVID-19. Here immunoSEQ multiplex PCR was the method, and the copy in TCRdb shows in-frame clones only, minus some. The profile shows about 130,000 clones, about nine tenths of them singletons. The sample was peripheral blood. The source of these receptors is a woman between 65 and 79 years old with COVID-19, enrolled during active disease.

This chain uses TRBV27 with TRBJ2-2, with TRBD1 identical over 9 bases. The trim removed 7 bases at V and 1 base at J, leaving 10 bases unmatched. The germline CDR1 and CDR2 sequences are MNHEY and SMNVEV (reference sequence). The CDR3 loop spans 17 amino acids. CDR3 nucleotide sequence: TGTGCCAGCAAGCGGGACAGGGCCCCGGTGAACACCGGGGAGCTGTTTTTT. It specifies CASKRDRAPVNTGELFF.

This chain links TRBV19 with TRBJ2-2; 10 bases fit TRBD1. CDR1 LNHDA and CDR2 SQIVND come from the germline V gene (reference sequence). V shed 7 bases and J 5 bases; nucleotides not matched to a gene: 4. The CDR3 runs 14 residues. The CDR3 spells CASTGQGVTGELFF. The CDR3 bases are TGTGCCAGTACAGGACAGGGGGTAACCGGGGAGCTGTTTTTT.

The CDR3 DNA is TGTGCCAGTAGGCCGGACGGCCAGGGGGCTAGGCAGCCCCAGCATTTT. Translation: CASRPDGQGARQPQHF. V and J are TRBV19 and TRBJ1-5, with 8 bases matching TRBD1. There are 16 residues in the CDR3. Germline values: CDR1 LNHDA, CDR2 SQIVND (reference sequence). The V and J ends lost 6 bases and 7 bases, in that order; junction bases with no gene match: 14.

This sequence joins TRBV7-2 and TRBJ2-5, with TRBD2 matching 12 bases. The germline CDR1 and CDR2 sequences are SGHTA and FQGNSA. CDR3 size: 19 residues. V lost 0 bases, J lost 2 bases, and 10 bases stayed unmatched. The CDR3 reads CASSLAPLTSGGPQETQYF. Written as DNA, the CDR3 is TGTGCCAGCAGCTTAGCCCCCCTGACTAGCGGGGGCCCACAAGAGACCCAGTACTTC.

The rearrangement links TRBV3-1 (or the pseudogene TRBV3-2) to TRBJ1-6, with D possibly being TRBD1 (6 bases). The CDR3 is 14 amino acids. The germline gives CDR1 LGHDT, CDR2 YNNKEL (reference sequence). The V end was cut by 4 bases, the J end by 10 bases, with 14 bases between. CDR3 in DNA: TGTGCCAGCAGCCGCCGTGGGGGCGAATCACCCCTCCACTTT. This gives the protein CASSRRGGESPLHF.

This clone was counted only a few times. The chain carries TRBV10-1 and TRBJ2-7, with 7 bases that match TRBD1. This CDR3 spans 14 amino acids. Trimming removed 2 bases from V and 1 base from J; junction bases left unmatched: 2. The V gene's germline CDR1 is WNHNN and CDR2 SYGVQD (reference sequence). The CDR3 region is CASSEPQGSYEQYF. In DNA, the CDR3 is TGCGCCAGCAGTGAGCCACAGGGGTCCTACGAGCAGTACTTC.

This clone occurred a few times. This rearrangement joins TRBV30 to TRBJ1-1; D is possibly TRBD1 (5 bases). In germline, CDR1 is GTSNPN, CDR2 SVGIG (reference sequence). The CDR3 runs 13 residues. V was pared by 2 bases and J by 3 bases, with 10 bases between. As DNA, the CDR3 is TGTGCCTGGAGTTCCAGGGCGGACACTGAAGCTTTCTTT. Translated, it gives CAWSSRADTEAFF. The complete variable domain, with remaining parts taken from reference TRBV30 and TRBJ1-1, reads SQTIHQWPATLVQPVGSPLSLECTVEGTSNPNLYWYRQAAGRGLQLLFYSVGIGQISSEVPQNLSASRPQDRQFILSSKKLLLSDSGFYLCAWSSRADTEAFFGQGTRLTVV.

This clone appeared a few times. The chain couples TRBV4-2 to TRBJ2-3; 7 bases fit TRBD1. CDR1 and CDR2 (germline): LGHNA, YNFKEQ. The CDR3 covers 14 residues. Trimming took 6 bases from V and 0 from J; bases not matched to a gene: 3. The CDR3: CASRTGISTDTQYF. In DNA, the CDR3 is TGTGCCAGCAGGACAGGGATAAGCACAGATACGCAGTATTTT.

This clone has more than one count but fewer than ten. This chain connects TRBV6-2 or TRBV6-3 to TRBJ1-5; the match to TRBD1 covers 11 bases. CDR1 MNHEY and CDR2 SVGEGT come from the germline V gene. The CDR3 covers 16 residues. V lost 6 bases, J lost 1 base, and 5 bases stayed unmatched. CDR3: CASSRGQGASNQPQHF. The CDR3 coding sequence is TGTGCCAGCAGCCGAGGACAGGGGGCGAGCAATCAGCCCCAGCATTTT.

This chain connects TRBV5-1 to TRBJ1-1; D is undetermined. V was clipped by 2 bases and J by 2 bases, with 10 bases between them. Germline V CDR1 and CDR2: SGHRS, YFSETQ. This CDR3 spans 14 amino acids. The CDR3 loop reads CASSFGKENTEAFF. The CDR3 DNA follows: TGCGCCAGCAGCTTCGGGAAGGAAAACACTGAAGCTTTCTTT. Complete variable domain (other parts from reference TRBV5-1 and TRBJ1-1): KAGVTQTPRYLIKTRGQQVTLSCSPISGHRSVSWYQQTPGQGLQFLFEYFSETQRNKGNFPGRFSGRQFSNSRSEMNVSTLELGDSALYLCASSFGKENTEAFFGQGTRLTVV.

In its sample, this clone was seen a few times. This chain links TRBV4-1 with TRBJ1-2; D perhaps matches TRBD1 (5 bases). V lost 4 bases to trimming and J lost 8 bases, with 20 bases between them. The CDR3 loop spans 15 amino acids. CDR1 is MGHRA, CDR2 YSYEKL, per germline. CDR3 sequence: CASSRGHGAFKGYTF. Here the CDR3 DNA reads TGCGCCAGCAGCCGAGGACACGGAGCCTTTAAGGGCTACACCTTC.

In the case of this clone: In the same sample, other DNA sequences code for this CDR3. The chain employs TRBV5-1 and TRBJ2-7; D not certain. This CDR3 is built from 13 residues. The germline V and J ends were trimmed by 0 bases and 3 bases, with 7 bases remaining between them. Germline V gives CDR1 SGHRS, CDR2 YFSETQ. The CDR3 reads CASSLGQNYEQYF. In DNA form, the CDR3 reads TGCGCCAGCAGCTTGGGTCAGAACTACGAGCAGTACTTC.

J is TRBJ1-2 and V is TRBV2, with TRBD1 matching over 7 bases. The V segment lost 8 bases and the J segment 0 bases; nucleotides outside the gene matches: 6. The CDR3 runs 14 residues. The germline CDR1 and CDR2 sequences are SNHLY and FYNNEI. The CDR3 region is CASQTGSANYGYTF. The DNA of the CDR3 is TGTGCCAGCCAGACAGGGTCGGCTAACTATGGCTACACCTTC.

The sample holds one count of this clone. The chain is built from TRBV2 and TRBJ2-7; D is ambiguous. V shed 3 bases and J shed 2 bases, with 11 bases lying between them. The CDR3 runs 14 residues. Germline values: CDR1 SNHLY, CDR2 FYNNEI. This CDR3 is CASSDHDGAYEQYF. In DNA, the CDR3 is TGTGCCAGCAGTGACCACGACGGAGCCTACGAGCAGTACTTC.